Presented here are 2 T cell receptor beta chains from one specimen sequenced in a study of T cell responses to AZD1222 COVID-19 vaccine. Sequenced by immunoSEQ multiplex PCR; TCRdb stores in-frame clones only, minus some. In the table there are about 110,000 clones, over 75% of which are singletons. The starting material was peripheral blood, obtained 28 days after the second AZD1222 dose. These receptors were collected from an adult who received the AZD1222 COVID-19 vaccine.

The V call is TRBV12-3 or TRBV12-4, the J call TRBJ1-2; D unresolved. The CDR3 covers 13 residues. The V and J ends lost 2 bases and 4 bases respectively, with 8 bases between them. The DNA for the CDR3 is TGTGCCAGCAGTTTACCGGGTATCTATGGCTACACCTTC. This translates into CASSLPGIYGYTF.

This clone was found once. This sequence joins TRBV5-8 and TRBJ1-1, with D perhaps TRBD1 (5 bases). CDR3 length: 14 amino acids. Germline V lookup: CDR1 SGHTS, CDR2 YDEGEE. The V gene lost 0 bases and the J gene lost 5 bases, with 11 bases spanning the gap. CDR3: CASSLEGRGTEAFF. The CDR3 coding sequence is TGTGCCAGCAGCTTGGAGGGAAGGGGTACTGAAGCTTTCTTT. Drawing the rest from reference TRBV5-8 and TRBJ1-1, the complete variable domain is EAGVTQSPTHLIKTRGQQATLRCSPISGHTSVYWYQQALGLGLQFLLWYDEGEERNRGNFPPRFSGRQFPNYSSELNVNALELEDSALYLCASSLEGRGTEAFFGQGTRLTVV.